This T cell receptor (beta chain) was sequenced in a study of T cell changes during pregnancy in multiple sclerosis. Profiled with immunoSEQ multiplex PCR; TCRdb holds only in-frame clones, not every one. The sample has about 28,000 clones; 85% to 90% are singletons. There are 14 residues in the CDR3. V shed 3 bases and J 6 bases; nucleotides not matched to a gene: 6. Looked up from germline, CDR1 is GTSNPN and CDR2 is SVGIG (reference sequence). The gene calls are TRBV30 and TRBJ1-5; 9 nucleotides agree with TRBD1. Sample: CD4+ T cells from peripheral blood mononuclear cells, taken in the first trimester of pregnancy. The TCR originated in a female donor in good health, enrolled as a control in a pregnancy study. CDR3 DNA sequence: TGTGCCTGGAGCGCCGACAGGGGGGGTCAGCCCCAGCATTTT. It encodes CAWSADRGGQPQHF.